The next 25 T cell receptor beta chains were all read from a single sample in a study of blood T cell repertoires in COVID-19. Using immunoSEQ multiplex PCR, the repertoire was profiled, and TCRdb retains in-frame clones only, with some absent. The sample has 150,000 to 200,000 clones, more than 75% seen once. The sample consisted of peripheral blood. These receptors were collected from a woman aged 60-75 years with COVID-19, enrolled during active disease.

This clone was counted between two and nine times. The chain employs TRBV7-2 and TRBJ2-2; TRBD2 matches 10 bases. CDR3 length: 18 amino acids. Trimming removed 3 bases from V and 4 bases from J; junction bases left unmatched: 11. Germline V gene lookup returns CDR1 SGHTA and CDR2 FQGNSA. The CDR3 DNA is TGTGCCAGCAGCTTTGGACCAACTAGCGGGACATCCACCGGGGAGCTGTTTTTT. Its translation is CASSFGPTSGTSTGELFF.

The chain recombines TRBV25-1 with TRBJ2-2; a weak D match, TRBD1 (6 bases). Germline V gene lookup returns CDR1 MGHDK and CDR2 SYGVNS. The V and J ends lost 6 bases and 7 bases respectively, with 12 bases between them. The CDR3 has 13 amino acids. In DNA, the CDR3 is TGTGCCAGCAGCGACAGGCGGAACGGGGAGCTGTTTTTT. This gives the protein CASSDRRNGELFF.

The chain has TRBV5-1 and TRBJ2-2; D is unclear. CDR1 SGHRS and CDR2 YFSETQ come from the germline V gene. V was clipped by 7 bases and J by 3 bases, with 7 bases between them. The CDR3 is 12 residues long. The CDR3 DNA reads as TGCGCCAGCGAAGCGCACACCGGGGAGCTGTTTTTT. Its translation: CASEAHTGELFF. The full variable domain, rest sourced from reference TRBV5-1 and TRBJ2-2, is KAGVTQTPRYLIKTRGQQVTLSCSPISGHRSVSWYQQTPGQGLQFLFEYFSETQRNKGNFPGRFSGRQFSNSRSEMNVSTLELGDSALYLCASEAHTGELFFGEGSRLTVL.

The chain carries TRBV28 and TRBJ1-5; 7 bases agree with TRBD1. The V gene's germline CDR1 is MDHEN and CDR2 SYDVKM. CDR3 length: 14 amino acids. With 4 bases clipped from V and 7 bases from J, the junction kept 7 bases outside the gene matches. The CDR3 here is CASSSGQAGQPQHF. The CDR3 region has the DNA TGTGCCAGCAGTTCCGGACAGGCCGGGCAGCCCCAGCATTTT.

In its sample, this clone was seen a few times. The rearrangement joins TRBV11-1 to TRBJ1-2; TRBD1 matches at 11 bases. The CDR3 loop spans 14 amino acids. The trim removed 2 bases at V and 7 bases at J, leaving 3 bases unmatched. Germline V gene lookup returns CDR1 SGHAT and CDR2 FQDESV (reference sequence). The CDR3 here is CASSLLDRGLGYTF. DNA for the CDR3: TGTGCCAGCAGCTTATTGGACAGGGGGCTTGGCTACACCTTC.

The chain recombines TRBV10-3 with TRBJ2-7; weak D call: TRBD1 (5 bases). Germline V gives CDR1 ENHRY, CDR2 SYGVKD. Trimming removed 4 bases from V and 3 bases from J, with 10 bases in between. The length of the CDR3 is 13 residues. In nucleotides, the CDR3 is TGTGCCATCAGTGGGGGCTTCAACTACGAGCAGTACTTC. This gives the protein CAISGGFNYEQYF.

This clone has only a few counts. The chain combines TRBV27 with TRBJ2-7, with TRBD1 matching 8 bases. CDR1 is MNHEY, CDR2 SMNVEV, per germline (reference sequence). The CDR3 consists of 13 residues. V lost 7 bases, J lost 6 bases, and 8 bases stayed unmatched. The CDR3 spells CASKTTTGVEQYV. The CDR3 DNA sequence: TGTGCCAGCAAAACTACGACAGGGGTCGAGCAGTACGTC.

The V call is TRBV11-2, the J call TRBJ2-2, with D possibly matching TRBD1 (5 bases). Germline values: CDR1 SGHAT, CDR2 FQNNGV. V was shortened by 0 bases and J by 0 bases, with 8 bases between the two germline ends. This CDR3 has 16 amino acids. In DNA form, the CDR3 reads TGTGCCAGCAGCTTAGAACACAGGACGAACACCGGGGAGCTGTTTTTT. Translated, it gives CASSLEHRTNTGELFF.

J is TRBJ2-1 and V is TRBV9; no definite D call. In germline, CDR1 is SGDLS, CDR2 YYNGEE. The V end lost 4 bases, the J end lost 2 bases, and 16 bases lay between the germline ends. The CDR3 extends over 16 amino acids. DNA of the CDR3: TGTGCCAGCAGCCCCGTCGGCGGAAGACCCTACAATGAGCAGTTCTTC. Protein: CASSPVGGRPYNEQFF.

This chain uses TRBV27 with TRBJ2-2; 10 bases align to TRBD2. From germline, CDR1 is MNHEY and CDR2 SMNVEV (reference sequence). Trimming removed 3 bases from V and 2 bases from J; junction bases left unmatched: 6. This CDR3 region has 17 residues. DNA of the CDR3: TGTGCCAGCAGTTTGTTTAGCGGGAGGACAAACACCGGGGAGCTGTTTTTT. Translated, it gives CASSLFSGRTNTGELFF.

This rearrangement joins TRBV18 to TRBJ2-3, with 8 bases matching TRBD2. CDR3 length: 12 amino acids. In germline, CDR1 is KGHSH, CDR2 LQKENI. V lost 5 bases, J lost 10 bases, and 5 bases stayed unmatched. DNA of the CDR3: TGTGCCAGCTCAGGGATCGGGGGGGCGCAGTATTTT. Protein: CASSGIGGAQYF.

V usage is TRBV6-2 or TRBV6-3 and J usage is TRBJ1-5; 8 bases agree with TRBD1. Germline CDR1 MNHEY, CDR2 SVGEGT. The CDR3 runs 14 residues. V gave up 6 bases and J gave up 5 bases; unmatched junction bases: 6. CDR3 amino acids: CASSRTGLHQPQHF. In nucleotides, the CDR3 is TGTGCCAGCAGCCGGACAGGGTTACATCAGCCCCAGCATTTT.

The rearrangement links TRBV3-1 (or the pseudogene TRBV3-2) to TRBJ2-3, with TRBD2 identical over 13 bases. Germline lookup yields CDR1 LGHDT and CDR2 YNNKEL (reference sequence). V lost 4 bases, J lost 1 base, and 2 bases stayed unmatched. The CDR3 is made up of 16 amino acids. In DNA form, the CDR3 reads TGTGCCAGCAGCCGCGGGACTAGCGGGGGCACAGATACGCAGTATTTT. Protein product: CASSRGTSGGTDTQYF.

The chain recombines TRBV10-3 with TRBJ2-5; the D gene is possibly TRBD2 (5 bases). V gave up 11 bases and J gave up 2 bases, with 15 bases separating them. The CDR3 length is 13 residues. From germline, CDR1 is ENHRY and CDR2 SYGVKD. The CDR3 DNA reads as TGTGCCTCAACTATTGCGGGTCAAGAGACCCAGTACTTC. Encoded protein: CASTIAGQETQYF.

This sequence joins TRBV15 and TRBJ1-5; D may be TRBD1 (6 bases). Per germline, CDR1 LNHNV and CDR2 YYDKDF (reference sequence). The ends were cut back, 1 base at V and 7 bases at J, with 26 bases in the middle. The CDR3 totals 19 residues. The CDR3 sequence is CATSRAGLGGALSGQPQHF. The CDR3 bases are TGTGCCACCAGCAGAGCCGGCCTGGGGGGGGCCCTGTCGGGGCAGCCCCAGCATTTT.

The J gene is TRBJ2-7, the V gene TRBV5-1, with D perhaps matching TRBD1 (6 bases). The germline CDR1 and CDR2 sequences are SGHRS and YFSETQ. Trimming stripped 0 bases from V and 0 bases from J, with 10 bases between. The CDR3 has 15 amino acids. CDR3 coding DNA: TGCGCCAGCAGCTTGGAGGGGGAGAGCTCCTACGAGCAGTACGTC. Protein product: CASSLEGESSYEQYV.

The V gene is TRBV30, the J gene TRBJ2-7; D is perhaps TRBD1 (6 bases). CDR1 and CDR2 from the germline V gene are GTSNPN and SVGIG (reference sequence). The V end was cut by 5 bases, the J end by 6 bases, with 11 bases between. The CDR3 length is 11 residues. The CDR3 nucleotides are TGTGCCTGGGCCCAGGACAGCGAGCAGTACTTC. Its protein product is CAWAQDSEQYF.

The V call is TRBV6-5, the J call TRBJ1-2; no firm D call. V was shortened by 7 bases and J by 4 bases, with 10 bases between the two germline ends. The germline gives CDR1 MNHEY, CDR2 SVGAGI. The CDR3 covers 12 residues. CDR3 nucleotides: TGTGCCAGCACGTCGGTTACCTATGGCTACACCTTC. Its translation is CASTSVTYGYTF.

The genes are TRBV7-2 and TRBJ2-7, with D perhaps TRBD2 (6 bases). The CDR3 loop spans 17 amino acids. Germline values: CDR1 SGHTA, CDR2 FQGNSA. Trimming pared 1 base from V and 5 bases from J, leaving 21 bases between. The CDR3 DNA reads as TGTGCCAGCAGCTTAGTTTGGTCGGGGCAGGGAGGAAACGAGCAGTACTTC. It yields the protein CASSLVWSGQGGNEQYF.

The rearrangement uses TRBV21-1 and TRBJ2-1; the D segment call TRBD2 is taken from the table without a DNA check. TRBV21-1 is a pseudogene locus. This CDR3 has 18 residues. CDR3 bases: TGTGCCAGCAGCAAAGCTGGGCGGGGGGCTATAGCCTACAATGAGCAGTTCTTC. This encodes CASSKAGRGAIAYNEQFF.

CDR3 in amino acids: CASRHTGWASNQPQHF. The CDR3 DNA follows: TGTGCCAGCAGGCACACGGGGTGGGCTAGCAATCAGCCCCAGCATTTT. V is TRBV27 and J is TRBJ1-5; no reliable D call. The length of the CDR3 is 16 residues. Germline CDR1 reads MNHEY; CDR2 reads SMNVEV (reference sequence). The V and J ends lost 6 bases and 0 bases respectively, with 15 bases between them.

The rearrangement links TRBV7-9 to TRBJ1-5; TRBD1 agrees at 8 bases. Unmatched junction bases numbered 3, after V lost 5 bases and J lost 0 bases. The CDR3 has 15 amino acids. CDR1 is SEHNR, CDR2 FQNEAQ, per germline (reference sequence). The CDR3 loop reads CASSRGTGSNQPQHF. The CDR3 bases are TGTGCCAGCAGCCGCGGGACAGGTAGCAATCAGCCCCAGCATTTT.

The V and J genes are TRBV6-2 or TRBV6-3 and TRBJ1-2, with 8 bases matching TRBD1. CDR1 MNHEY and CDR2 SVGEGT come from the germline V gene. V lost 5 bases to trimming and J lost 6 bases; unmatched junction nucleotides: 5. This CDR3 is built from 13 residues. The DNA for the CDR3 is TGTGCCAGCAGTGTAACAGGGGGGGATGGCTACACCTTC. It yields the protein CASSVTGGDGYTF.

This rearrangement joins TRBV19 to TRBJ2-7, with 10 bases lining up with TRBD1. The V and J ends lost 4 bases and 4 bases, in that order; junction bases with no gene match: 4. CDR3 size: 14 residues. Germline V CDR1 and CDR2: LNHDA, SQIVND (reference sequence). CDR3 nucleotides: TGTGCCAGTAGTAAGACAGGGGGCTTGTACGAGCAGTACTTC. This encodes CASSKTGGLYEQYF.

The chain joins TRBV5-4 to TRBJ2-1; 9 bases line up with TRBD2. Germline V lookup: CDR1 SGHNT, CDR2 YYREEE (reference sequence). CDR3 length equals 14 residues. J lost 7 bases, V lost 5 bases, and 7 bases had no gene match. The CDR3 here is CASRPSGMGNEQFF. CDR3 bases: TGTGCCAGCAGACCTAGCGGGATGGGTAATGAGCAGTTCTTC.